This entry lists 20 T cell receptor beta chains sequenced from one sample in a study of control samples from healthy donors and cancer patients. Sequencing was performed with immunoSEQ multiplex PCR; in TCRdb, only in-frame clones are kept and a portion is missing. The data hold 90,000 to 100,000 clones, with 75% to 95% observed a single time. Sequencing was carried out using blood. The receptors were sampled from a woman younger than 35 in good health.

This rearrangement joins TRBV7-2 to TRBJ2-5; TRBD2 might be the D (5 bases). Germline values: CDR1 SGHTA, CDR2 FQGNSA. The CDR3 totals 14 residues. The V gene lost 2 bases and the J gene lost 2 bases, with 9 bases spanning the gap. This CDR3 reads CASSLMRTQETQYF. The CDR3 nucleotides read TGTGCCAGCAGCTTAATGAGGACTCAAGAGACCCAGTACTTC.

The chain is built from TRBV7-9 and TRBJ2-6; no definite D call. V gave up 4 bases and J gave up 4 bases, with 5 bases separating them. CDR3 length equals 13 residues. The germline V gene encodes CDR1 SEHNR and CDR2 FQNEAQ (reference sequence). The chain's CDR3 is CASSSQGANVLTF. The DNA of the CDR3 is TGTGCCAGCAGCTCCCAGGGGGCCAACGTCCTGACTTTC.

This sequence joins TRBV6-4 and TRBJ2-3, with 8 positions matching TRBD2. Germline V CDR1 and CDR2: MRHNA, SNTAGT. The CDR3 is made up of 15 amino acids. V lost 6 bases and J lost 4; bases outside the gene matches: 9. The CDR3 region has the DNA TGTGCCAGCAGCCGTAGCGGGGAGGGCCCAGATACGCAGTATTTT. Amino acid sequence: CASSRSGEGPDTQYF.

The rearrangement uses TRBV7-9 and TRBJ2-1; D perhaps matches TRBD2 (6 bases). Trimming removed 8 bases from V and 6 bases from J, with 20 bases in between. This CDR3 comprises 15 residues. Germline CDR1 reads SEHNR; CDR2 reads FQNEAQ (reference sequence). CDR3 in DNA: TGTGCCAGCGGGACTTCAAGGGGAAACCCCAATGAGCAGTTCTTC. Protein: CASGTSRGNPNEQFF.

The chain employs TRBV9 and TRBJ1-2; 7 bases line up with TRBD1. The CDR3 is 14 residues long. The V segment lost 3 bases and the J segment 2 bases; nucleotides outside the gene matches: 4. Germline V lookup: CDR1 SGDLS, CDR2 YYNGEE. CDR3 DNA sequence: TGTGCCAGCAGCGGGGGACAGTTCAACTATGGCTACACCTTC. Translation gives CASSGGQFNYGYTF.

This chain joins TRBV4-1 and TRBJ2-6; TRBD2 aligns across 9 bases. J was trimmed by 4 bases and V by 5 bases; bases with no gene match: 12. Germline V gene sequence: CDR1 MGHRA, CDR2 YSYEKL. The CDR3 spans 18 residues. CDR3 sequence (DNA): TGCGCCAGCAGCTTTATATGGATAGCGGGGGAAGGGGCCAACGTCCTGACTTTC. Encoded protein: CASSFIWIAGEGANVLTF.

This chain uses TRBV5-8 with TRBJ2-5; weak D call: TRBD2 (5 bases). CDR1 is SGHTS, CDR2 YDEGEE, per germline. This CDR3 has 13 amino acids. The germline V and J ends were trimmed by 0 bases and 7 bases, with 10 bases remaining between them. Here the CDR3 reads CASSLERAGTQYF. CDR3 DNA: TGTGCCAGCAGCTTGGAAAGGGCGGGGACCCAGTACTTC.

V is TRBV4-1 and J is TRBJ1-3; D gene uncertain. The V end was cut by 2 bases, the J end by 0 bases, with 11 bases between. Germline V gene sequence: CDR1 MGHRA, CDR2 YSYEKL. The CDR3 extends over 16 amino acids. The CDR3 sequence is CASSQLGVVSGNTIYF. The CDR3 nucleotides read TGCGCCAGCAGCCAACTAGGTGTGGTCTCTGGAAACACCATATATTTT.

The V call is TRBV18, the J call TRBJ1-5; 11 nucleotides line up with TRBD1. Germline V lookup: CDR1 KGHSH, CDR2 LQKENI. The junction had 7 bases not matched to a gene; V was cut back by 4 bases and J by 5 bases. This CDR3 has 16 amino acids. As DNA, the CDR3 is TGTGCCAGCTCACTTCAACGGACAGGGGGCTATCAGCCCCAGCATTTT. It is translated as CASSLQRTGGYQPQHF.

DNA for the CDR3: TGTGCCATCAGTGAGTCACGATACCCAGGGGGCTTCACAGATACGCAGTATTTT. Translation: CAISESRYPGGFTDTQYF. J is TRBJ2-3 and V is TRBV10-3; TRBD1 matches 8 bases. The CDR3 runs to 18 residues. V was clipped by 0 bases and J by 2 bases; unmatched bases: 10. The germline V gene encodes CDR1 ENHRY and CDR2 SYGVKD.

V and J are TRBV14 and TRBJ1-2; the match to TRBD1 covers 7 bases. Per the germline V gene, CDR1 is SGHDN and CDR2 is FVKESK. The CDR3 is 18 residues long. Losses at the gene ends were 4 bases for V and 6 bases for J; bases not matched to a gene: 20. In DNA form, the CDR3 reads TGTGCCAGCAGCCCGTGGACAGGCCCATATGTTTCGGTGGATGGCTACACCTTC. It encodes CASSPWTGPYVSVDGYTF.

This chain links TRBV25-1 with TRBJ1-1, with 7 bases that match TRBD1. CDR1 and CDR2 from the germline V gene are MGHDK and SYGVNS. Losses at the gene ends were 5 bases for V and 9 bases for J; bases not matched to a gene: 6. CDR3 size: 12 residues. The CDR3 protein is CASSLQGTKAFF. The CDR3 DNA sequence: TGTGCCAGCAGTCTACAGGGGACCAAAGCTTTCTTT.

In nucleotides, the CDR3 is TGTGCCAGCAGCCAAGATCTAGGGAGCGACGGCTACACCTTC. Protein product: CASSQDLGSDGYTF. The chain combines TRBV4-2 with TRBJ1-2; D not certain. Germline V gene sequence: CDR1 LGHNA, CDR2 YNFKEQ. V was trimmed by 0 bases and J by 8 bases, leaving 13 bases between them. The CDR3 totals 14 residues.

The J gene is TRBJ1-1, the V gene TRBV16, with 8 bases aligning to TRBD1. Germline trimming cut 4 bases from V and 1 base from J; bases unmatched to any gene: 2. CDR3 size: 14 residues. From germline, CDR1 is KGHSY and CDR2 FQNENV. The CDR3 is CASSLGQGNTEAFF. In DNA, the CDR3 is TGTGCCAGCAGCCTCGGACAGGGGAACACTGAAGCTTTCTTT.

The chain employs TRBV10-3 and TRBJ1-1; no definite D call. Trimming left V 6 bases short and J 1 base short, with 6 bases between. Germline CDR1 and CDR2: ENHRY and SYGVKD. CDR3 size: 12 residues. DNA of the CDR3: TGTGCCATCAGGGGAACGAACACTGAAGCTTTCTTT. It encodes CAIRGTNTEAFF.

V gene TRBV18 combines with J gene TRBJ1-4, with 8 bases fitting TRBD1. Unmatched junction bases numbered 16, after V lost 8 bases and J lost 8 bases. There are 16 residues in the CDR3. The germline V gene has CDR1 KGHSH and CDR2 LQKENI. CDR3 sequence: CASHQAGRGQEEKLFF. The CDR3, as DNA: TGTGCCAGCCACCAGGCGGGCAGGGGGCAAGAGGAAAAACTGTTTTTT.

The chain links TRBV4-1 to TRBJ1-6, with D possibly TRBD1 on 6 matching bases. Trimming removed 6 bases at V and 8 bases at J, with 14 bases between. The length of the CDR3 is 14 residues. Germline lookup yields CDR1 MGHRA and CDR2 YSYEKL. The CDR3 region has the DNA TGCGCCAGCAGAACACAGGGAGGTCATTCACCCCTCCACTTT. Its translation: CASRTQGGHSPLHF.

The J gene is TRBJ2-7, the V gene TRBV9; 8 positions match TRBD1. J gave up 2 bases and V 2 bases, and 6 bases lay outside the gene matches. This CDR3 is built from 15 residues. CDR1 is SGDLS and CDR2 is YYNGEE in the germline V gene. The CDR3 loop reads CASSVDRGVPYEQYF. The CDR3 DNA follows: TGTGCCAGCAGCGTTGACAGGGGAGTACCCTACGAGCAGTACTTC.

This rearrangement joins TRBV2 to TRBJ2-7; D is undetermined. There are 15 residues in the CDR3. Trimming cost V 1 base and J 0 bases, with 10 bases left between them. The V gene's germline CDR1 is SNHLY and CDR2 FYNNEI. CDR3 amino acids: CASSEEAISSYEQYF. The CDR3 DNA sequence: TGTGCCAGCAGTGAAGAGGCGATAAGCTCCTACGAGCAGTACTTC.

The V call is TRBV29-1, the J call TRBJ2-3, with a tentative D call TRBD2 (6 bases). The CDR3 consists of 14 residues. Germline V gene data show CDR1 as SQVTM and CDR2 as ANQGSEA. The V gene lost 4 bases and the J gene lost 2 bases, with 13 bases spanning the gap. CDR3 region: CSVGRTITTDTQYF. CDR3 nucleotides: TGCAGCGTTGGTAGGACTATCACCACAGATACGCAGTATTTT.